The T cell receptor beta chain under discussion was sequenced for a study of memory CD4+ T cells and cytomegalovirus serostatus. Notes on this clone: As yet, its antigen is unknown.

Study results and caveats: Repertoires predicted CMV serostatus with median bootstrapped AUC of approximately 0.94. About 40% of the roughly 150 known CMV-associated TCRbeta sequences appeared in CD4+ memory.

The data were produced by immunoSEQ multiplex PCR, yet TCRdb's version contains in-frame clones alone and is incomplete. This sample has tens of thousands of clones, with approximately 81% found just once. The sort gate was single viable CD3+CD4+CD8-CD45RO+ cells for memory CD4+ T cells. There are 17 residues in the CDR3. Germline values: CDR1 MDHEN, CDR2 SYDVKM. J was trimmed by 2 bases and V by 3 bases; bases with no gene match: 9. Sequencing input: memory CD4+ T cells from blood. The chain uses TRBV28 and TRBJ2-2; 7 bases agree with TRBD2. The receptor's source is an adult in good health and CMV-seropositive. The chain's CDR3 is CASSFSGAGDNTGELFF. The CDR3 DNA sequence: TGTGCCAGCAGTTTTTCCGGCGCGGGGGATAACACCGGGGAGCTGTTTTTT.